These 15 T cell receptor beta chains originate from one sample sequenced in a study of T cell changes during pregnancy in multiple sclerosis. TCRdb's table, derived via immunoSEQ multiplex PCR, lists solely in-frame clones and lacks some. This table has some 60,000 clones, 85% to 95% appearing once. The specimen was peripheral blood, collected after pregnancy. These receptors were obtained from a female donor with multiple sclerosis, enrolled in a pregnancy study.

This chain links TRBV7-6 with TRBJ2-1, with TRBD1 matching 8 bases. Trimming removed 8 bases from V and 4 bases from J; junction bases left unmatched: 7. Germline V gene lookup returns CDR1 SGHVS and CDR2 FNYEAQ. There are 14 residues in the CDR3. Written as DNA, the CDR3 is TGTGCCAGCGCCGCTGGACAGGGTTACAATGAGCAGTTCTTC. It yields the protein CASAAGQGYNEQFF.

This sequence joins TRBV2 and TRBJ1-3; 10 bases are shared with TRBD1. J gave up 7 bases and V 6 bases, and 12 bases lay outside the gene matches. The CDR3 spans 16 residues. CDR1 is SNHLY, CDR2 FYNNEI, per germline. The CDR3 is CASRAPGTGEQNTIYF. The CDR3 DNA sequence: TGTGCCAGCAGGGCGCCCGGGACAGGGGAACAGAACACCATATATTTT.

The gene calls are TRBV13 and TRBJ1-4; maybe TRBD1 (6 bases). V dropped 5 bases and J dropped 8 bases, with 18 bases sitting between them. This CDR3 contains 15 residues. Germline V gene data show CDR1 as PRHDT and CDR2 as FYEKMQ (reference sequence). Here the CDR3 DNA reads TGTGCCAGCAGCCGCAGACAGGCCAACATAGAAAAACTGTTTTTT. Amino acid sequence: CASSRRQANIEKLFF.

This CDR3 is CASSPGTANTEAFF. The CDR3 nucleotides read TGTGCCAGCAGCCCCGGGACAGCGAACACTGAAGCTTTCTTT. This chain links TRBV7-8 with TRBJ1-1; 7 nucleotides align to TRBD1. The CDR3 has 14 residues. In germline, CDR1 is SGHVS, CDR2 FQNEAQ. After removal of 5 bases from V and 1 base from J, the junction contained 4 bases not matched to a gene.

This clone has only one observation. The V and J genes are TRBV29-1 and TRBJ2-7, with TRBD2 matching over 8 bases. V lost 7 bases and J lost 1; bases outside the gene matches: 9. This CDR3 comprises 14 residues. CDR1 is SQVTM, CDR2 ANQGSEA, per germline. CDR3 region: CSARSGGISYEQYF. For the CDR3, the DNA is TGCAGCGCCCGGAGCGGGGGTATTTCCTACGAGCAGTACTTC.

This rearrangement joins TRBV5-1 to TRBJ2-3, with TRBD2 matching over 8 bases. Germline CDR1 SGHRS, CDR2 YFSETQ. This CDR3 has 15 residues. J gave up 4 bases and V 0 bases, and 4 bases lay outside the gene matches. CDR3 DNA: TGCGCCAGCAGCTTGGACGGGAGGGCCGCAGATACGCAGTATTTT. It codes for CASSLDGRAADTQYF.

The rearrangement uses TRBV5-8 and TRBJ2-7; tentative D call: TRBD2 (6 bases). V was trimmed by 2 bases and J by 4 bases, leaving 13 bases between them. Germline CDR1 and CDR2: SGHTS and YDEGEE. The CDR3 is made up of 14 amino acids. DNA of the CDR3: TGTGCCAGCAGCTTTGGAGGAAGCGGGTACGAGCAGTACTTC. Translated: CASSFGGSGYEQYF.

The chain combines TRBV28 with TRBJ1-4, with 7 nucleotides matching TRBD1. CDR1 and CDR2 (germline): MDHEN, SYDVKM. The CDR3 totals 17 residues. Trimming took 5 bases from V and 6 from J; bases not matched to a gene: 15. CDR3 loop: CASSPLYTRGSDEKLFF. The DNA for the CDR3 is TGTGCCAGCAGTCCTCTATATACCAGGGGGTCTGATGAAAAACTGTTTTTT.

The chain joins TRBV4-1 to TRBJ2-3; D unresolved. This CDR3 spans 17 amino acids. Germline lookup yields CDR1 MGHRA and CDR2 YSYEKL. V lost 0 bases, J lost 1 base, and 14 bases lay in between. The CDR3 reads CASSQDHRVWGTDTQYF. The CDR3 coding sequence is TGCGCCAGCAGCCAAGATCACCGGGTTTGGGGCACAGATACGCAGTATTTT.

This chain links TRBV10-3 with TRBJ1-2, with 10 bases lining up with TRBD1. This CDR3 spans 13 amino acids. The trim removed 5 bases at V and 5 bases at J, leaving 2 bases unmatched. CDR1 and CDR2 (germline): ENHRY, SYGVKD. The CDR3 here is CAISPGQGYGYTF. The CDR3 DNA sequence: TGTGCCATCAGTCCGGGACAGGGGTATGGCTACACCTTC.

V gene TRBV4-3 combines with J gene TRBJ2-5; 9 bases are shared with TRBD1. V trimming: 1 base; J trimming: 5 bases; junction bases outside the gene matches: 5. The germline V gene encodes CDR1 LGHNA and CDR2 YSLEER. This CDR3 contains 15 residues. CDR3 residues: CASSQGTGVLETQYF. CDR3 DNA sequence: TGCGCCAGCAGCCAAGGGACAGGGGTTTTGGAGACCCAGTACTTC.

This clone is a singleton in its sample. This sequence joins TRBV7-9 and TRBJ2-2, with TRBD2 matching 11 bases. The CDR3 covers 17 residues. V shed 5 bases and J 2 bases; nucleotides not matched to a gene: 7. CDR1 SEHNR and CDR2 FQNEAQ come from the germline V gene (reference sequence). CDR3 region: CASSPGGLAVNTGELFF. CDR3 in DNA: TGTGCCAGCAGCCCGGGGGGACTAGCGGTTAACACCGGGGAGCTGTTTTTT.

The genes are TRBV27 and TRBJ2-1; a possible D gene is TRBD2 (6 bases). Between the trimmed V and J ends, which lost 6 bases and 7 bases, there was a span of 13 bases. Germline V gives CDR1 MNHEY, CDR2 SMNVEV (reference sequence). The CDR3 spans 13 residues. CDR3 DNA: TGTGCCAGCAGCGGGACTTTAGGGAATGAGCAGTTCTTC. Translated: CASSGTLGNEQFF.

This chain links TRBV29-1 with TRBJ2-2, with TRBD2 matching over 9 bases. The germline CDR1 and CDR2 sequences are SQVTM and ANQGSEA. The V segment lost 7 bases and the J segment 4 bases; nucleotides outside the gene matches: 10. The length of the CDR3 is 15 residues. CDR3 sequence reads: CSARLAGGGTGELFF. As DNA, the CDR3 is TGCAGCGCGAGACTGGCGGGAGGGGGCACCGGGGAGCTGTTTTTT.

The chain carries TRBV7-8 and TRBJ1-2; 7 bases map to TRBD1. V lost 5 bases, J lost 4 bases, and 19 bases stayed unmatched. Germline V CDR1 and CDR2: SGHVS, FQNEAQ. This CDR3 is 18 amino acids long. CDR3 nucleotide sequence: TGTGCCAGCAGCCCACGGATACCCACGGGACAGAGTCTCTATGGCTACACCTTC. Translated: CASSPRIPTGQSLYGYTF.